These 9 T cell receptor beta chains were all obtained from the same sample, sequenced in a study of blood T cell repertoires in COVID-19. Assay: immunoSEQ multiplex PCR; the TCRdb copy retains only in-frame clones and omits some. The sample includes around 170,000 clones, about 81% of them seen just once. Input material: peripheral blood. Receptors were obtained from a woman older than 75 with COVID-19, enrolled during active disease.

The rearrangement uses TRBV13 and TRBJ1-1; D perhaps matches TRBD1 (5 bases). CDR1 PRHDT and CDR2 FYEKMQ come from the germline V gene (reference sequence). V dropped 0 bases and J dropped 5 bases, with 16 bases sitting between them. The CDR3 runs to 16 residues. The CDR3 nucleotides read TGTGCCAGCAGCTTAGGCCTTTTGGCAGGGACTACTGAAGCTTTCTTT. Its translation is CASSLGLLAGTTEAFF. The full variable domain, rest sourced from reference TRBV13 and TRBJ1-1, is AAGVIQSPRHLIKEKRETATLKCYPIPRHDTVYWYQQGPGQDPQFLISFYEKMQSDKGSIPDRFSAQQFSDYHSELNMSSLELGDSALYFCASSLGLLAGTTEAFFGQGTRLTVV.

The sample holds one count of this clone. The genes are TRBV29-1 and TRBJ2-7; no reliable D call. From germline, CDR1 is SQVTM and CDR2 ANQGSEA. The CDR3 has 12 amino acids. Trimming removed 7 bases at V and 4 bases at J, with 14 bases between. CDR3 protein: CSGGINGYEQYF. The DNA for the CDR3 is TGCAGCGGCGGCATAAACGGTTACGAGCAGTACTTC.

This chain connects TRBV9 to TRBJ2-3; weak D call: TRBD1 (5 bases). Between the trimmed V and J ends, which lost 0 bases and 4 bases, there was a span of 9 bases. In germline, CDR1 is SGDLS, CDR2 YYNGEE. The CDR3 totals 14 residues. The CDR3 coding sequence is TGTGCCAGCAGCGTAGGGCAGGGCGCAGATACGCAGTATTTT. Its protein product is CASSVGQGADTQYF.

The rearrangement links TRBV5-1 to TRBJ2-3; D is possibly TRBD2 (6 bases). V was shortened by 0 bases and J by 0 bases, with 11 bases between the two germline ends. Germline V gene data show CDR1 as SGHRS and CDR2 as YFSETQ. CDR3 length equals 16 residues. The CDR3 sequence is CASSLGSGQSTDTQYF. The CDR3 nucleotides read TGCGCCAGCAGCTTGGGGAGCGGGCAAAGCACAGATACGCAGTATTTT.

The chain uses TRBV29-1 and TRBJ1-1; possibly TRBD1 for D (6 bases). V lost 4 bases and J lost 3, with 9 bases in between. This CDR3 region has 12 residues. Germline-derived CDR1 and CDR2 are SQVTM and ANQGSEA. In nucleotides, the CDR3 is TGCAGCGTTGTGCAGGGGTACACTGAAGCTTTCTTT. Amino acid sequence: CSVVQGYTEAFF.

The chain has TRBV4-2 and TRBJ1-3, with D maybe TRBD1 (5 bases). This CDR3 contains 15 residues. The germline V gene has CDR1 LGHNA and CDR2 YNFKEQ. Deletions cut 0 bases from V and 0 bases from J, with 6 bases between. CDR3 residues: CASSQDQGSGNTIYF. The DNA of the CDR3 is TGTGCCAGCAGCCAAGATCAGGGCTCTGGAAACACCATATATTTT.

V gene TRBV20-1 combines with J gene TRBJ2-3; no firm D call. Germline V CDR1 and CDR2: DFQATT, SNEGSKA (reference sequence). V was shortened by 7 bases and J by 2 bases, with 7 bases between the two germline ends. The CDR3 contains 11 residues. The chain's CDR3 is CSGQATDTQYF. CDR3 coding DNA: TGCAGTGGGCAGGCCACAGATACGCAGTATTTT.

The gene calls are TRBV6-5 and TRBJ2-2, with TRBD1 as a possible D gene (5 bases). The ends were cut back, 2 bases at V and 1 base at J, with 5 bases in the middle. The CDR3 runs to 14 residues. Per the germline V gene, CDR1 is MNHEY and CDR2 is SVGAGI. CDR3 sequence: CASSYQGNTGELFF. The DNA of the CDR3 is TGTGCCAGCAGTTACCAGGGGAACACCGGGGAGCTGTTTTTT.

The chain carries TRBV30 and TRBJ1-1, with TRBD1 identical over 8 bases. This CDR3 contains 20 residues. V dropped 0 bases and J dropped 5; count of bases not matched to a gene: 23. The germline V gene has CDR1 GTSNPN and CDR2 SVGIG (reference sequence). The CDR3 DNA reads as TGTGCCTGGAGTGTACCCTTAAGGACAGGGCGATTTATGGAAGGGACTGAAGCTTTCTTT. It codes for CAWSVPLRTGRFMEGTEAFF.